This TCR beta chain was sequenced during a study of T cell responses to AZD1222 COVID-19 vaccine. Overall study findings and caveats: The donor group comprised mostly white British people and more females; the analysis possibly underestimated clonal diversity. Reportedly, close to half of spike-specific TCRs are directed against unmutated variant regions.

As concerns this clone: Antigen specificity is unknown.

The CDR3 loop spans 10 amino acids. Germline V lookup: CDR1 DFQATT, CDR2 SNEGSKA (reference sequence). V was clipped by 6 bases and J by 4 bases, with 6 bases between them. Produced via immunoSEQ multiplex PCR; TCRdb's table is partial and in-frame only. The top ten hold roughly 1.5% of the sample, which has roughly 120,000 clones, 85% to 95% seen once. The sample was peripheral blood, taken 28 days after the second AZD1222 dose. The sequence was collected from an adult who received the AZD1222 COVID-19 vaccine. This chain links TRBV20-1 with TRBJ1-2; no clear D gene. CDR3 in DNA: TGCAGTGCCCCAATCTATGGCTACACCTTC. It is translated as CSAPIYGYTF.